This T cell receptor beta chain stems from a study of T cells in Graves' hyperthyroidism and ophthalmopathy. Notes on the study in general: Ophthalmopathy was model-predicted a median about 6 months pre-onset.

About 10 ml of fresh peripheral blood supplied the PBMCs. V lost 8 bases and J 3 bases, leaving 17 bases between the germline ends. The CDR3 contains 15 residues. Germline CDR1 SGHAT, CDR2 FQNNGV. About this clonotype: What it binds is unknown.

Amplified TCR beta CDR3 regions came from RNA transcripts. The HTBI primer set served for first-round RT-PCR of the TCR CDR3. Via MiXCR, TCRdb re-called the multiplex PCR reads, giving one row per CDR3 protein. The sample shows some 690,000 distinct CDR3 sequences, approximately 15% of them seen only once. The chain employs TRBV11-2 and TRBJ2-1; D tentatively reads TRBD1 or TRBD2 (5 bases each). The source material was blood. The TCR comes from a man over 45 with Graves' hyperthyroidism. CDR3 nucleotide sequence: TGTGCCAGCGGGGGTCGCCGGCAGTACTACAATGAGCAGTTCTTC. Translating it yields CASGGRRQYYNEQFF.